Only a few counts were recorded for the clone carrying this T cell receptor (beta chain). Its target is not known. The CDR3 length is 14 residues. In germline, CDR1 is MNHNS, CDR2 SASEGT. V lost 6 bases to trimming and J lost 5 bases, with 14 bases between them. Patients aged 18 to 65 with hyperthyroidism were newly diagnosed, with duration under 2 months. Investigators excluded patients with uncontrolled infection, other autoimmune disease, pregnancy or lactation. This sample was included in a study of T cells in Graves' hyperthyroidism and ophthalmopathy. TCR beta CDR3 regions were amplified from RNA transcripts. The HTBI primer set drove a first-round RT-PCR of the TCR CDR3. TCRdb passed the multiplex PCR reads through MiXCR, listing each CDR3 protein once. The table has 400,000 to 550,000 distinct CDR3 sequences, about an eighth seen once. General observations from the study: Patients with ophthalmopathy were separated from those with stable hyperthyroidism by a 13 V-J model. Most thyroid clonotypes that were expanded above 0.001 also turned up in blood.

Source material: blood. The V and J genes are TRBV6-1 and TRBJ2-1; D is uncertain. The sequence was collected from a young woman with Graves' hyperthyroidism. The chain's CDR3 is CASRLTRPDNEQFF. CDR3 bases: TGTGCCAGCAGACTGACCCGGCCAGACAATGAGCAGTTCTTC.